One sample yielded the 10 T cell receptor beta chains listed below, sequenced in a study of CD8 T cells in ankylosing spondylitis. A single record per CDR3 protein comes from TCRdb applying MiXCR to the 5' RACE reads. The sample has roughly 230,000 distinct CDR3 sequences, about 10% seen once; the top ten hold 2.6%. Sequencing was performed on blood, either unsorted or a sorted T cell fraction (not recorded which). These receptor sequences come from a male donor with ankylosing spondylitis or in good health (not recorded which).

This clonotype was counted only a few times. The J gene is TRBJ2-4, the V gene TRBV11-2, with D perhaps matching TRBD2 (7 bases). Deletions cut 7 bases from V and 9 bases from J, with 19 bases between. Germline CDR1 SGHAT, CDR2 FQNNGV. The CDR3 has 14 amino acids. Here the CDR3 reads CASNQASGGGIQYF. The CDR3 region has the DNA TGTGCCAGCAACCAGGCGTCGGGGGGCGGCATTCAGTACTTC.

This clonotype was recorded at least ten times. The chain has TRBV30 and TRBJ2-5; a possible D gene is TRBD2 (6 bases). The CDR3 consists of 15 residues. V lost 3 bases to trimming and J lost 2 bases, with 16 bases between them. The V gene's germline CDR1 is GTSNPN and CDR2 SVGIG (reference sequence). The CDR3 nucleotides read TGTGCCTGGAGCAACTCCGGGACTTCTCAAGAGACCCAGTACTTC. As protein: CAWSNSGTSQETQYF.

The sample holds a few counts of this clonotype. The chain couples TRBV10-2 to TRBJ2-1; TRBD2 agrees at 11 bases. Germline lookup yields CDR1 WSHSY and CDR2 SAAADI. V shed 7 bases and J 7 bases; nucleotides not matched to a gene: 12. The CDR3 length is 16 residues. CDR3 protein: CASMGLAGGLLNEQFF. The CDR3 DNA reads TGCGCCAGCATGGGCCTAGCGGGAGGCCTCCTTAATGAGCAGTTCTTC.

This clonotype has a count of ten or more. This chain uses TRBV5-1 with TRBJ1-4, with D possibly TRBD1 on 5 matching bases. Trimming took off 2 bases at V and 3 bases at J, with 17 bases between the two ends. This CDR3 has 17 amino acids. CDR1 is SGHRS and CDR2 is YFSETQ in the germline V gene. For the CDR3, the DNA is TGCGCCAGCAGCTTAGGGGACCAAGGGGCTCCTAATGAAAAACTGTTTTTT. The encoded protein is CASSLGDQGAPNEKLFF.

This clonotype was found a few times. CDR3 DNA: TGTGCCATCAGTGAGTCTGGGGGGGCGAATTACGAGCAGTACTTC. Amino acid sequence: CAISESGGANYEQYF. The rearrangement uses TRBV10-3 and TRBJ2-7; weak D call: TRBD2 (7 bases). Germline CDR1 and CDR2: ENHRY and SYGVKD. Trimming stripped 0 bases from V and 4 bases from J, with 13 bases between. The CDR3 spans 15 residues.

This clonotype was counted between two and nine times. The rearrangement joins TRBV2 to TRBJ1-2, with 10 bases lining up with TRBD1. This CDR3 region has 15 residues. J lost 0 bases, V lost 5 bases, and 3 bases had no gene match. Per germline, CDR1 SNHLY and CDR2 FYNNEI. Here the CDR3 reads CASSPGQGANYGYTF. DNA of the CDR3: TGTGCCAGCAGTCCCGGACAGGGGGCTAACTATGGCTACACCTTC.

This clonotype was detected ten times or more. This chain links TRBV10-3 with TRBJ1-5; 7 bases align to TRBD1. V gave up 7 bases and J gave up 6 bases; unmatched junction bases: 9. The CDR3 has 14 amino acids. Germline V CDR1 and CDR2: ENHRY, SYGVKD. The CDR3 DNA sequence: TGTGCCATCAACACGACAGGGAGGAGTCAGCCCCAGCATTTT. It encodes CAINTTGRSQPQHF.

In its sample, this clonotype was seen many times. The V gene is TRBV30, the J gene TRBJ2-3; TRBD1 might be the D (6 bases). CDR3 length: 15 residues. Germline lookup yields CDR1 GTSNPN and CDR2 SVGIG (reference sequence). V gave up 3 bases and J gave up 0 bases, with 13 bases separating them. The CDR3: CAWSEDSASTDTQYF. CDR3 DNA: TGTGCCTGGAGCGAGGACAGCGCCAGCACAGATACGCAGTATTTT.

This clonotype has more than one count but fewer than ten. CDR3 sequence: CASSIDRNGDTQYF. CDR3 nucleotides: TGTGCCAGTAGTATAGACCGGAACGGAGATACGCAGTATTTT. The chain is built from TRBV19 and TRBJ2-3; D gene uncertain. V was shortened by 0 bases and J by 5 bases, with 9 bases between the two germline ends. The CDR3 is made up of 14 amino acids. Germline CDR1 LNHDA, CDR2 SQIVND (reference sequence). The whole variable domain, filled in from reference TRBV19 and TRBJ2-3, reads DGGITQSPKYLFRKEGQNVTLSCEQNLNHDAMYWYRQDPGQGLRLIYYSQIVNDFQKGDIAEGYSVSREKKESFPLTVTSAQKNPTAFYLCASSIDRNGDTQYFGPGTRLTVL.

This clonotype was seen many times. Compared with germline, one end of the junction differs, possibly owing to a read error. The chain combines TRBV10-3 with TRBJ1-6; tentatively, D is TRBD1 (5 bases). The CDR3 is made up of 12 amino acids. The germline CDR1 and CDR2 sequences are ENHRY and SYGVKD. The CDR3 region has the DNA TGTGCCATCAGTTCGCCGGGACTCGCTATTGTGTTT. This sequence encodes CAISSPGLAIVF.